This entry describes one TCR beta chain. This sample was included in a study of blood T cell repertoires in COVID-19. For the study at large: The origin of the acute and convalescent COVID-19 samples was the United States, Italy and Spain. PBMCs, B-cell-depleted T cells, or T cells were the source of the cDNA or gDNA that made up the material.

Trimming took 5 bases from V and 0 from J, leaving 14 bases between them. There are 15 residues in the CDR3. Per the germline V gene, CDR1 is SGHNT and CDR2 is YYREEE (reference sequence). Study processing details: Estimation of nucleated cell counts was performed using reference gene primer amplification. The assay was immunoSEQ multiplex PCR, and TCRdb's table has in-frame clones only and misses some. V and J calls and clone size are those listed in that table; D and trimming were worked out from the DNA. The profile shows roughly 200,000 clones, over 75% of them singletons. This clonotype was obtained from a woman in her thirties or forties who had recovered from COVID-19. The V and J genes are TRBV5-4 and TRBJ1-2; possibly TRBD1 for D (5 bases). Sequencing was done on a sample of peripheral blood. The CDR3 loop is CASRRDLFSNYGYTF. Written as DNA, the CDR3 is TGTGCCAGCAGACGGGACTTATTTTCTAACTATGGCTACACCTTC.